The clone carrying this T cell receptor beta chain occurred many times. What it binds is unknown. This sample was included in a study of early T cells in non-severe SARS-CoV-2 infection. About the study: Sequencing of unsorted whole blood was done on bulk RNA, leaving chains unpaired.

Unique molecular identifiers were affixed to single, distinct cDNA molecules. TCRdb analysed the 5' RACE reads with MiXCR anew, one entry per CDR3 protein. Found here are tens of thousands of distinct CDR3 sequences, approximately 7% of them singletons; the top ten hold about 3.8%. Study results and caveats: Private and CD4 specificities were missed by VDJdb matching, skewed to anti-spike CD8.

Sequencing was carried out using whole blood. The TCR was taken from an adult who was a healthcare worker with PCR-confirmed SARS-CoV-2 infection or an uninfected control (not recorded which).

CDR3: CASSLERRFSYEQYF. In DNA, the CDR3 is TGCGCCAGCAGCCTTGAGCGAAGGTTCTCCTACGAGCAGTACTTC. This rearrangement joins TRBV5-1 to TRBJ2-7; no clear D. The CDR3 runs to 15 residues. Per the germline V gene, CDR1 is SGHRS and CDR2 is YFSETQ. Trimming left V 4 bases short and J 0 bases short, with 14 bases between.